Listed below are T cell receptor beta chains from one sample, sequenced in a study of blood T cell repertoires in COVID-19. The protocol was immunoSEQ multiplex PCR, while the TCRdb copy is restricted to in-frame clones and leaves out a portion. The table lists 55,000 to 75,000 clones, roughly 80% of them singletons, with about 16% in the top ten. The sample taken for sequencing was peripheral blood. All receptors come from a man between 60 and 75 years old with COVID-19, enrolled during active disease. The CDR3 runs from the conserved cysteine through the conserved F or W. The order of the fields is J gene, CDR3 length, D gene, V gene, clone size, CDR3 DNA, CDR3 protein. A D gene is named only where the DNA matches it firmly. Part of the rows lack a size; the others show once, few, many or a class for expanded clones.

j_call: TRBJ2-2; cdr3_length: 14; d_call: .; v_call: TRBV4-2; clone_size: .; cdr3_nt: TGTGCCAGCAGCCAACGAGGGGGGGCCGGGGAGCTGTTTTTT; cdr3_aa: CASSQRGGAGELFF
j_call: TRBJ2-3; cdr3_length: 15; d_call: TRBD2; v_call: TRBV2; clone_size: .; cdr3_nt: TGTGCCAGCAGTGAACAGCTAGCGGGAGCAGATACGCAGTATTTT; cdr3_aa: CASSEQLAGADTQYF
j_call: TRBJ1-1; cdr3_length: 13; d_call: .; v_call: TRBV10-2; clone_size: .; cdr3_nt: TGCGCCAGCCAAGGGGCTTTAAAAAGTGAAGCTTTCTTT; cdr3_aa: CASQGALKSEAFF
j_call: TRBJ1-6; cdr3_length: 13; d_call: .; v_call: TRBV6-5; clone_size: .; cdr3_nt: TGTGCCAGCAGTTACAGGGACTATTCACCCCTCCACTTT; cdr3_aa: CASSYRDYSPLHF
j_call: TRBJ2-5; cdr3_length: 14; d_call: .; v_call: TRBV29-1; clone_size: .; cdr3_nt: TGCAGCGTGGCGGGGGCCGGTTACCAAGAGACCCAGTACTTC; cdr3_aa: CSVAGAGYQETQYF
j_call: TRBJ1-6; cdr3_length: 13; d_call: .; v_call: TRBV5-1; clone_size: .; cdr3_nt: TGCGCCAGCAGCGCACAGGCAAATTCACCCCTCCACTTT; cdr3_aa: CASSAQANSPLHF
j_call: TRBJ1-2; cdr3_length: 18; d_call: .; v_call: TRBV7-9; clone_size: .; cdr3_nt: TGTGCCAGCAGCCCGGGGGGAGGCCTAGGCTACCTTCGGTATGGCTACACCTTC; cdr3_aa: CASSPGGGLGYLRYGYTF
j_call: TRBJ1-2; cdr3_length: 13; d_call: .; v_call: TRBV10-3; clone_size: .; cdr3_nt: TGTGCCATCAGCCGGACGGGATCGGGTGGCTACACCTTC; cdr3_aa: CAISRTGSGGYTF
j_call: TRBJ2-7; cdr3_length: 12; d_call: .; v_call: TRBV27; clone_size: .; cdr3_nt: TGTGCCAGCAGTGCGAGCTCCTACGAGCAGTACTTC; cdr3_aa: CASSASSYEQYF
j_call: TRBJ2-1; cdr3_length: 17; d_call: .; v_call: TRBV19; clone_size: .; cdr3_nt: TGTGCCAGTAGTGAGATTGGACTTCCCGGGTCCTACAATGAGCAGTTCTTC; cdr3_aa: CASSEIGLPGSYNEQFF
j_call: TRBJ2-3; cdr3_length: 15; d_call: TRBD1; v_call: TRBV6-6; clone_size: .; cdr3_nt: TGTGCCAGCAGCCCGACAGGGGGTAGCACAGATACGCAGTATTTT; cdr3_aa: CASSPTGGSTDTQYF
j_call: TRBJ2-7; cdr3_length: 14; d_call: .; v_call: TRBV3-1/TRBV3-2; clone_size: .; cdr3_nt: TGTGCCAGCAGCCAAGAGGGGAGCTCCTACGAGCAGTACTTC; cdr3_aa: CASSQEGSSYEQYF
j_call: TRBJ1-2; cdr3_length: 14; d_call: TRBD1; v_call: TRBV5-1; clone_size: .; cdr3_nt: TGCGCCAGCAGCCCAGGACAGGTTTCAAATGGCTACACCTTC; cdr3_aa: CASSPGQVSNGYTF
j_call: TRBJ2-5; cdr3_length: 15; d_call: TRBD1; v_call: TRBV7-3; clone_size: .; cdr3_nt: TGTGCCAGCAGCTTGGGGGGACAGGGCCCCGAGACCCAGTACTTC; cdr3_aa: CASSLGGQGPETQYF
j_call: TRBJ1-1; cdr3_length: 14; d_call: .; v_call: TRBV6-5; clone_size: .; cdr3_nt: TGTGCCAGCAGTTTCAGAATATCGAACACTGAAGCTTTCTTT; cdr3_aa: CASSFRISNTEAFF
j_call: TRBJ1-1; cdr3_length: 13; d_call: TRBD1; v_call: TRBV6-5; clone_size: .; cdr3_nt: TGTGCCAGCAGCCTAGACAGGGCCACTGAAGCTTTCTTT; cdr3_aa: CASSLDRATEAFF
j_call: TRBJ1-6; cdr3_length: 15; d_call: TRBD1; v_call: TRBV6-6; clone_size: .; cdr3_nt: TGTGCCAGCAGACCTGGCGGACAGGGGAATTCACCCCTCCACTTT; cdr3_aa: CASRPGGQGNSPLHF
j_call: TRBJ1-6; cdr3_length: 13; d_call: .; v_call: TRBV29-1; clone_size: .; cdr3_nt: TGCAGCGTTGAAACAGCCGCTAATTCACCCCTCCACTTT; cdr3_aa: CSVETAANSPLHF
j_call: TRBJ1-2; cdr3_length: 16; d_call: TRBD1; v_call: TRBV27; clone_size: .; cdr3_nt: TGTGCCAGCGTCGCCATGGACAGGGGAAAAGTGAGTGGCTACACCTTC; cdr3_aa: CASVAMDRGKVSGYTF
j_call: TRBJ2-7; cdr3_length: 20; d_call: .; v_call: TRBV6-6; clone_size: .; cdr3_nt: TGTGCCAGCAGCGCTCACCGAGGAGGGAGACAGGGTTCCACCTCCTACGAGCAGTACTTC; cdr3_aa: CASSAHRGGRQGSTSYEQYF
j_call: TRBJ1-4; cdr3_length: 16; d_call: .; v_call: TRBV7-6; clone_size: .; cdr3_nt: TGTGCCAGCAGCCGAAGTACGGAGGGACTCTCCGAAAAACTGTTTTTT; cdr3_aa: CASSRSTEGLSEKLFF
j_call: TRBJ1-5; cdr3_length: 16; d_call: TRBD1; v_call: TRBV2; clone_size: once; cdr3_nt: TGTGCCAGCAGTTTCGACAGGGATTATAGCAATCAGCCCCAGCATTTT; cdr3_aa: CASSFDRDYSNQPQHF
j_call: TRBJ2-4; cdr3_length: 13; d_call: .; v_call: TRBV7-3; clone_size: .; cdr3_nt: TGTGCCAGCAGCTGGGGTTTAGGGGACATTCAGTACTTC; cdr3_aa: CASSWGLGDIQYF
j_call: TRBJ1-3; cdr3_length: 17; d_call: .; v_call: TRBV19; clone_size: .; cdr3_nt: TGTGCCAGTACTGTATCCTTGAACCGGGGAGCTGGAAACACCATATATTTT; cdr3_aa: CASTVSLNRGAGNTIYF
j_call: TRBJ2-1; cdr3_length: 14; d_call: TRBD2; v_call: TRBV18; clone_size: .; cdr3_nt: TGTGCCAGCTCAGTAGCGGGAGTTCCGAATGAGCAGTTCTTC; cdr3_aa: CASSVAGVPNEQFF
j_call: TRBJ2-1; cdr3_length: 13; d_call: .; v_call: TRBV25-1; clone_size: .; cdr3_nt: TGTGCCAGCAGTGAAGGGGGCTACGATGAGCAGTTCTTC; cdr3_aa: CASSEGGYDEQFF
j_call: TRBJ2-3; cdr3_length: 17; d_call: TRBD2; v_call: TRBV4-1; clone_size: .; cdr3_nt: TGCGCCAGCAGCCAACTCCCCGGGACTAGCGGACTAGATACGCAGTATTTT; cdr3_aa: CASSQLPGTSGLDTQYF
j_call: TRBJ2-5; cdr3_length: 14; d_call: TRBD2; v_call: TRBV2; clone_size: .; cdr3_nt: TGTGCCAGCAGGGCGGGGGGGTTCCAAGAGACCCAGTACTTC; cdr3_aa: CASRAGGFQETQYF
j_call: TRBJ2-5; cdr3_length: 15; d_call: TRBD1; v_call: TRBV5-5; clone_size: .; cdr3_nt: TGTGCCAGCAGCTTCACCCCGACAGGGTCCGAGACCCAGTACTTC; cdr3_aa: CASSFTPTGSETQYF
j_call: TRBJ2-7; cdr3_length: 16; d_call: TRBD2; v_call: TRBV27; clone_size: .; cdr3_nt: TGTGCCAGCAGTTTAACGACTAGCGGACTATCCTACGAGCAGTACTTC; cdr3_aa: CASSLTTSGLSYEQYF
j_call: TRBJ1-3; cdr3_length: 15; d_call: TRBD1; v_call: TRBV6-5; clone_size: .; cdr3_nt: TGTGCCAGCAGGCCCAGGGGGCTTGCTGGAAACACCATATATTTT; cdr3_aa: CASRPRGLAGNTIYF
j_call: TRBJ2-4; cdr3_length: 18; d_call: TRBD2; v_call: TRBV5-1; clone_size: few; cdr3_nt: TGCGCCAGCACCGCGGGACTAGCGGGGGGGCGGTCCAAAAACATTCAGTACTTC; cdr3_aa: CASTAGLAGGRSKNIQYF
j_call: TRBJ1-6; cdr3_length: 14; d_call: .; v_call: TRBV7-9; clone_size: many; cdr3_nt: TGTGCCAGCAGTTACACAGGTTCCAATTCACCCCTCCACTTT; cdr3_aa: CASSYTGSNSPLHF
j_call: TRBJ2-2; cdr3_length: 17; d_call: TRBD2; v_call: TRBV24-1; clone_size: .; cdr3_nt: TGTGCCACCAGTGACCCCACCAGCGGGGGGTACGGCGGGGAGCTGTTTTTT; cdr3_aa: CATSDPTSGGYGGELFF
j_call: TRBJ2-7; cdr3_length: 12; d_call: .; v_call: TRBV30; clone_size: .; cdr3_nt: TGTGCCTGGAGTGAGACAGACTACGAGCAGTACTTC; cdr3_aa: CAWSETDYEQYF
j_call: TRBJ1-2; cdr3_length: 15; d_call: .; v_call: TRBV19; clone_size: once; cdr3_nt: TGTGCCAGTAGTCTGAGGAAGTACTATAACTATGGCTACACCTTC; cdr3_aa: CASSLRKYYNYGYTF
j_call: TRBJ2-5; cdr3_length: 13; d_call: TRBD1; v_call: TRBV5-4; clone_size: .; cdr3_nt: TGTGCCAGCAGCTTCGACAGGGAAGAGACCCAGTACTTC; cdr3_aa: CASSFDREETQYF
j_call: TRBJ2-5; cdr3_length: 15; d_call: TRBD1; v_call: TRBV6-5; clone_size: .; cdr3_nt: TGTGCCAGCAGTTACACCACAGGGGGCCAAGAGACCCAGTACTTC; cdr3_aa: CASSYTTGGQETQYF
j_call: TRBJ1-2; cdr3_length: 11; d_call: .; v_call: TRBV28; clone_size: .; cdr3_nt: TGTGCCAGCACAAGCAACTATGGCTACACCTTC; cdr3_aa: CASTSNYGYTF
j_call: TRBJ1-3; cdr3_length: 15; d_call: .; v_call: TRBV6-5; clone_size: .; cdr3_nt: TGTGCCAGCAGCTCAGACAGGTACTCTGGAAACACCATATATTTT; cdr3_aa: CASSSDRYSGNTIYF
j_call: TRBJ1-4; cdr3_length: 12; d_call: .; v_call: TRBV30; clone_size: .; cdr3_nt: TGTGCCTCACAACCACAGGGCGAAAAACTGTTTTTT; cdr3_aa: CASQPQGEKLFF
j_call: TRBJ2-7; cdr3_length: 17; d_call: TRBD2; v_call: TRBV29-1; clone_size: .; cdr3_nt: TGCAGCGTTAAGGTTGGGACTAGCGGGACCAGCTCCTACGAGCAGTACTTC; cdr3_aa: CSVKVGTSGTSSYEQYF
j_call: TRBJ1-1; cdr3_length: 13; d_call: .; v_call: TRBV12-3/TRBV12-4; clone_size: .; cdr3_nt: TGTGCCAGCAGTACGTGGGGGCGATGGGTAGCTTTCTTT; cdr3_aa: CASSTWGRWVAFF
j_call: TRBJ2-2; cdr3_length: 16; d_call: TRBD2; v_call: TRBV5-1; clone_size: .; cdr3_nt: TGCGCCAGCAGCTCGGCTAGCGGGAGGGCCACCGGGGAGCTGTTTTTT; cdr3_aa: CASSSASGRATGELFF
j_call: TRBJ1-1; cdr3_length: 13; d_call: .; v_call: TRBV6-5; clone_size: .; cdr3_nt: TGTGCCACCAGACAGCTATTGAACACTGAAGCTTTCTTT; cdr3_aa: CATRQLLNTEAFF
j_call: TRBJ2-7; cdr3_length: 14; d_call: .; v_call: TRBV7-2; clone_size: .; cdr3_nt: TGTGCCAGCAGCTCCGGGACTTCCCGAAACGAGCAGTACTTC; cdr3_aa: CASSSGTSRNEQYF
j_call: TRBJ2-1; cdr3_length: 11; d_call: .; v_call: TRBV5-6; clone_size: once; cdr3_nt: TGTGCCAGCAACCTTCAAGGGGGGCAGTTCTTC; cdr3_aa: CASNLQGGQFF
j_call: TRBJ1-2; cdr3_length: 14; d_call: TRBD1; v_call: TRBV6-5; clone_size: .; cdr3_nt: TGTGCCAGCAGTCGAGACAGGGTTAACTATGGCTACACCTTC; cdr3_aa: CASSRDRVNYGYTF
j_call: TRBJ2-2; cdr3_length: 15; d_call: .; v_call: TRBV5-1; clone_size: .; cdr3_nt: TGCGCCAGCAGCTTCGACAGTTCGAACACCGGGGAGCTGTTTTTT; cdr3_aa: CASSFDSSNTGELFF